The clone carrying this T cell receptor (beta chain) was seen only once. No antigen is known for it. This entry is derived from a study of STAT5B mutations in CD4+ large granular lymphocyte leukemia. Study-wide background: The CDR3 'QG' motif was associated with a particular HLA allele among healthy donors.

Study-wide points: Main leukemic clonotypes were patient-specific, but about 25% appeared at low frequency elsewhere.

The CDR3 extends over 13 amino acids. The germline V gene has CDR1 SGHNT and CDR2 YYREEE (reference sequence). Between the trimmed V and J ends, which lost 4 bases and 5 bases, there was a span of 12 bases. Generated by immunoSEQ multiplex PCR, the TCRdb table keeps only in-frame clones and is missing some. Of some 38,000 clones in the sample, almost 85% were seen once. The chain joins TRBV5-4 to TRBJ2-5, with a possible D match to TRBD1 (6 bases). The sequenced sample was CD4+ T cells from blood buffy coats. The TCR originated in a human donor in good health. CDR3 coding DNA: TGTGCCAGCAGCGTTGGGGGCGGGGAGACCCAGTACTTC. It encodes CASSVGGGETQYF.